This passage covers 21 T cell receptor beta chains from one sample sequenced in a study of neurological immune-mediated disorders. TCRdb re-called the 5' RACE reads through MiXCR, storing one row per CDR3 protein. The repertoire holds about 53,000 distinct CDR3 sequences, with around 3.6% as singletons. The sequencing sample was made of PBMCs. The receptors stem from a woman between 25 and 40 years old with multiple sclerosis.

The rearrangement joins TRBV28 to TRBJ1-1; tentative D call: TRBD1 (6 bases). This CDR3 contains 13 residues. Germline values: CDR1 MDHEN, CDR2 SYDVKM. V lost 3 bases and J lost 7, with 12 bases in between. CDR3 coding DNA: TGTGCCAGCAGTTTGACAGAGGACAGTGAAGCTTTCTTT. It translates to CASSLTEDSEAFF. Supplemented by reference TRBV28 and TRBJ1-1, the full variable domain reads DVKVTQSSRYLVKRTGEKVFLECVQDMDHENMFWYRQDPGLGLRLIYFSYDVKMKEKGDIPEGYSVSREKKERFSLILESASTNQTSMYLCASSLTEDSEAFFGQGTRLTVV.

This clonotype has a handful of counts. The chain recombines TRBV20-1 with TRBJ2-1, with a possible D match to TRBD2 (6 bases). Germline assignment: CDR1 DFQATT and CDR2 SNEGSKA (reference sequence). This CDR3 is built from 15 residues. With 1 base removed from V and 1 base from J, the gap between germline ends came to 11 bases. The CDR3 protein is CSARAGGGSYNEQFF. CDR3 nucleotides: TGCAGTGCTAGAGCCGGGGGTGGTTCCTACAATGAGCAGTTCTTC.

Ten or more counts support this clonotype. The rearrangement links TRBV29-1 to TRBJ2-7; D assignment may be TRBD1 or TRBD2 (5 bases each). V shed 7 bases and J shed 7 bases, with 17 bases lying between them. From germline, CDR1 is SQVTM and CDR2 ANQGSEA. The CDR3 covers 12 residues. The CDR3, as DNA: TGCAGCGCTGAGGGGAGATCGAGGGAGCAGTACTTC. This sequence encodes CSAEGRSREQYF.

The table lists this clonotype with many counts. The V call is TRBV24-1, the J call TRBJ2-2; a weak D match, TRBD2 (6 bases). This CDR3 is built from 17 residues. The V gene lost 3 bases and the J gene lost 4 bases, with 17 bases spanning the gap. The germline V gene encodes CDR1 KGHDR and CDR2 SFDVKD. The CDR3, as DNA: TGTGCCACCAGTGATACAACGGGAGCCCCGGGCACCGGGGAGCTGTTTTTT. Protein product: CATSDTTGAPGTGELFF.

This clonotype was seen at least ten times. The gene calls are TRBV20-1 and TRBJ1-1, with 7 bases identical to TRBD1. Trimming at V came to 5 bases and at J to 3 bases, leaving 9 bases not matched to a gene. This CDR3 is built from 14 residues. The germline V gene encodes CDR1 DFQATT and CDR2 SNEGSKA (reference sequence). The CDR3 loop is CSARQGSKDTEAFF. The CDR3 DNA reads TGCAGTGCTCGACAGGGAAGTAAGGACACTGAAGCTTTCTTT.

Worth noting for this clonotype: A much larger clone lies one base from this, so it may be a read error. The J gene is TRBJ2-7, the V gene TRBV28, with no clear D. Germline V lookup: CDR1 MDHEN, CDR2 SYDVKM. V dropped 2 bases and J dropped 6 bases, with 8 bases sitting between them. The CDR3 is made up of 12 amino acids. The CDR3 DNA reads as TGTGCCAGCAGTTTAAGGGCGGCCGAGCAGTACTTC. It is translated as CASSLRAAEQYF.

This clonotype has a count of ten or more. The V call is TRBV5-1, the J call TRBJ2-3; tentatively, D is TRBD2 (7 bases). V lost 4 bases to trimming and J lost 2 bases, with 17 bases between them. The CDR3 length is 16 residues. The germline CDR1 and CDR2 sequences are SGHRS and YFSETQ. This CDR3 reads CASSPRGAGSTDTQYF. The CDR3 DNA reads as TGCGCCAGCAGCCCCCGGGGGGCCGGGTCCACAGATACGCAGTATTTT.

In regard to this clonotype: This sequence may be a read error, since a much larger clone differs from it by one base. The chain employs TRBV11-2 and TRBJ2-3, with D maybe TRBD2 (7 bases). The germline CDR1 and CDR2 sequences are SGHAT and FQNNGV. The CDR3 covers 16 residues. V shed 8 bases and J shed 2 bases, with 20 bases lying between them. CDR3 bases: TGTGCCAGCGGGATAGTGCGGGGGCAGAACACAGATACGCAGTATTTT. The encoded protein is CASGIVRGQNTDTQYF.

This clonotype occurred a few times. The chain combines TRBV5-8 with TRBJ1-5; D is possibly TRBD1 (6 bases). V was cut by 4 bases and J by 3 bases, with 14 bases left in between. CDR3 length: 15 amino acids. Looked up from germline, CDR1 is SGHTS and CDR2 is YDEGEE. The CDR3 DNA reads as TGTGCCAGCAGCACACCCCAGGGGAACAATCAGCCCCAGCATTTT. The encoded protein is CASSTPQGNNQPQHF.

This clonotype was found many times. The rearrangement joins TRBV5-1 to TRBJ2-3; 12 positions agree with TRBD2. Germline values: CDR1 SGHRS, CDR2 YFSETQ. Unmatched junction bases numbered 6, after V lost 0 bases and J lost 7 bases. This CDR3 is built from 16 residues. DNA for the CDR3: TGCGCCAGCAGCTTGGAGCCTAGCGGGGGGGCGAATACGCAGTATTTT. Translation: CASSLEPSGGANTQYF.

This clonotype was recorded many times. The J gene is TRBJ2-3, the V gene TRBV27, with 12 nucleotides matching TRBD2. This CDR3 comprises 16 residues. Germline V gene data show CDR1 as MNHEY and CDR2 as SMNVEV (reference sequence). With V trimmed by 5 bases and J by 3 bases, 6 bases remained unmatched. The CDR3 nucleotides read TGTGCCAGCAGTCCCCTAGCGGGAGGGCCAACAGATACGCAGTATTTT. This encodes CASSPLAGGPTDTQYF.

Worth noting for this clonotype: A much larger clone lies a single base off, so this may be a read error. The chain is built from TRBV12-3 or TRBV12-4 and TRBJ1-1; D ambiguous. V lost 1 base and J lost 4, with 7 bases in between. There are 13 residues in the CDR3. The CDR3 reads CASSLGDFTEAFF. The CDR3 nucleotides read TGTGCCAGCAGTTTAGGAGACTTCACTGAAGCTTTCTTT.

Regarding this clonotype: No conserved phenylalanine or tryptophan is present at the end of the CDR3, so a read error is the likely explanation. The gene calls are TRBV6-5 and TRBJ2-7; TRBD1 agrees at 8 bases. Trimming cost V 5 bases and J 5 bases; bases outside gene matches: 5. This CDR3 spans 13 amino acids. Germline V gene sequence: CDR1 MNHEY, CDR2 SVGAGI. The CDR3, as DNA: TGTGCCAGCAGTCGAGGACAGGGAAACGAGCAGTACAAC. It codes for CASSRGQGNEQYN.

CDR3 in DNA: TGTGCCAGCAGCCCTCAAAGTGGGAATGAGCAGTACTTC. Its protein is CASSPQSGNEQYF. This chain connects TRBV7-8 to TRBJ2-7; no clear D. V was clipped by 5 bases and J by 7 bases, with 15 bases between them. This CDR3 spans 13 amino acids. Per germline, CDR1 SGHVS and CDR2 FQNEAQ.

The table lists this clonotype with a few counts. V is TRBV6-1 and J is TRBJ2-3; 12 positions agree with TRBD2. Germline V CDR1 and CDR2: MNHNS, SASEGT. This CDR3 has 17 amino acids. The trim removed 0 bases at V and 5 bases at J, leaving 6 bases unmatched. The CDR3 loop is CASSEAASGGAGDTQYF. CDR3 coding DNA: TGTGCCAGCAGTGAAGCGGCTAGCGGGGGGGCGGGAGATACGCAGTATTTT.

This clonotype has ten or more counts. V gene TRBV29-1 combines with J gene TRBJ2-6; D unresolved. The germline V gene has CDR1 SQVTM and CDR2 ANQGSEA. The CDR3 length is 13 residues. V lost 2 bases, J lost 2 bases, and 4 bases lay in between. For the CDR3, the DNA is TGCAGCGTTGAAAGTGCTGGGGCCAACGTCCTGACTTTC. It codes for CSVESAGANVLTF. The entire variable domain, with the rest obtained from reference TRBV29-1 and TRBJ2-6, is as follows: SAVISQKPSRDICQRGTSLTIQCQVDSQVTMMFWYRQQPGQSLTLIATANQGSEATYESGFVIDKFPISRPNLTFSTLTVSNMSPEDSSIYLCSVESAGANVLTFGAGSRLTVL.

The table lists this clonotype with many counts. The chain joins TRBV6-6 to TRBJ2-2; 11 nucleotides agree with TRBD2. J was trimmed by 1 base and V by 6 bases; bases with no gene match: 7. CDR1 and CDR2 from the germline V gene are MNHNY and SVGAGI (reference sequence). The CDR3 totals 17 residues. The DNA for the CDR3 is TGTGCCAGCAGCGGGGGACTAGCGGTACTGAACACCGGGGAGCTGTTTTTT. Translation gives CASSGGLAVLNTGELFF.

This clonotype was seen repeatedly, ten times or more. The chain links TRBV5-1 to TRBJ2-7; tentative D call: TRBD2 (5 bases). The CDR3 covers 13 residues. The V gene lost 5 bases and the J gene lost 3 bases, with 12 bases spanning the gap. CDR1 and CDR2 from the germline V gene are SGHRS and YFSETQ. CDR3 residues: CASRQARGYEQYF. CDR3 DNA sequence: TGCGCCAGCAGGCAAGCCCGGGGCTACGAGCAGTACTTC.

This clonotype has at least ten counts. The J gene is TRBJ1-4, the V gene TRBV5-5, with 8 bases aligning to TRBD1. J was trimmed by 3 bases and V by 7 bases; bases with no gene match: 5. The CDR3 is made up of 14 amino acids. Germline-derived CDR1 and CDR2 are SGHKS and YYEKEE (reference sequence). The CDR3 loop reads CASGTGGSNEKLFF. CDR3 DNA sequence: TGTGCCAGCGGAACAGGGGGATCTAATGAAAAACTGTTTTTT.

The chain has TRBV20-1 and TRBJ2-1; 10 bases line up with TRBD2. The V segment lost 2 bases and the J segment 3 bases; nucleotides outside the gene matches: 4. Germline values: CDR1 DFQATT, CDR2 SNEGSKA (reference sequence). The CDR3 is 15 amino acids. The CDR3 DNA follows: TGCAGTGCTAGATCTAGCGGGGGAAACTACAATGAGCAGTTCTTC. Protein sequence: CSARSSGGNYNEQFF.

At least ten counts were recorded for this clonotype. An end of the junction does not agree with germline; a read error may underlie this. This chain connects TRBV12-3 or TRBV12-4 to TRBJ1-5; 9 positions match TRBD1. The CDR3 extends over 14 amino acids. CDR3 residues: CASSPGTGNQPQNF. The DNA for the CDR3 is TGTGCCAGCAGTCCCGGGACAGGGAATCAGCCCCAGAATTTT.